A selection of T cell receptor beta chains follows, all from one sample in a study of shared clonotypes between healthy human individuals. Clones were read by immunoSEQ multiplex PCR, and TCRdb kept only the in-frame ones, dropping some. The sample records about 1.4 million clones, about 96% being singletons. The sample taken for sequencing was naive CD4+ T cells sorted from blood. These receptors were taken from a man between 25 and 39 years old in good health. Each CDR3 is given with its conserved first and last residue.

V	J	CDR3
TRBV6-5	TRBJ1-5	CASTGQGMNQPQHF
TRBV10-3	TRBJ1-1	CAISYSGTVNTEAFF
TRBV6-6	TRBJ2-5	CASSYGAGGRETQYF
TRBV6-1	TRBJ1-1	CASRVKMNTEAFF
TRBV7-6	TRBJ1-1	CASSLVPGWATEAFF
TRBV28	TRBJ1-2	CASASPGGNGYTF
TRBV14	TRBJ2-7	CASSQILGPSEQYF
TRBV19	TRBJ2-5	CASRLRSQGLEETQYF
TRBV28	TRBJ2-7	CASSGRAWYEQYF
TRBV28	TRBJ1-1	CASVNTEAFF
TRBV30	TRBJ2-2	CARTGLAGENGELFF
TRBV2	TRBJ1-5	CASSEGENQPQHF
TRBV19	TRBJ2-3	CASSILDTQYF
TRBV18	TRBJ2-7	CASSPPPGAYEQYF
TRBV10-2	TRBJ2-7	CASSVLYEQYF
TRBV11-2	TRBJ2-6	CASRRTSSGANVLTF
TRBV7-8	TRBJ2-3	CASSIQGRIDTQYF
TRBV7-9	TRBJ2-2	CASSSGPTGNTGELFF
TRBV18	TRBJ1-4	CASSPRLNEKLFF
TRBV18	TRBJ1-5	CASSPSPGGNQPQHF
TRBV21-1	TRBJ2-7	CASIPARDRYDEQYF
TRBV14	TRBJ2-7	CASSQESGTSPYEQYF